This entry lists 25 T cell receptor beta chains sequenced from one sample in a study of blood T cell repertoires in COVID-19. Libraries were prepared by immunoSEQ multiplex PCR; TCRdb keeps only in-frame clonotypes and omits some of them. Of 200,000 or so clones listed, around 83% were seen once; the top ten hold approximately 2.6%. Sequencing was done on a sample of peripheral blood. The receptors were sampled from a man aged 45-65 years who had recovered from COVID-19.

The chain employs TRBV6-4 and TRBJ1-2, with a weak D call TRBD1 (5 bases). The V and J ends lost 3 bases and 4 bases respectively, with 18 bases between them. The CDR3 is made up of 16 amino acids. The germline V gene has CDR1 MRHNA and CDR2 SNTAGT. The DNA of the CDR3 is TGTGCCAGCAGTGAACATGACAGACGCCTGGGCTATGGCTACACCTTC. Amino acid sequence: CASSEHDRRLGYGYTF.

The sample holds one count of this clone. The chain couples TRBV2 to TRBJ2-7; 7 nucleotides match TRBD2. Germline V gives CDR1 SNHLY, CDR2 FYNNEI. The CDR3 spans 16 residues. With 4 bases clipped from V and 2 bases from J, the junction kept 11 bases outside the gene matches. CDR3 nucleotide sequence: TGTGCCAGCAGTGCCAACTTGGCGGGAGTAACCTACGAGCAGTACTTC. This encodes CASSANLAGVTYEQYF.

The J gene is TRBJ2-7, the V gene TRBV5-5, with D possibly being TRBD2 (6 bases). The CDR3 extends over 15 amino acids. Germline V lookup: CDR1 SGHKS, CDR2 YYEKEE (reference sequence). V dropped 0 bases and J dropped 4 bases, with 14 bases sitting between them. The CDR3 protein is CASSLEEGRQYEQYF. CDR3 sequence (DNA): TGTGCCAGCAGCTTGGAGGAGGGGAGGCAATACGAGCAGTACTTC. The whole variable domain, remainder taken from reference TRBV5-5 and TRBJ2-7, is DAGVTQSPTHLIKTRGQQVTLRCSPISGHKSVSWYQQVLGQGPQFIFQYYEKEERGRGNFPDRFSARQFPNYSSELNVNALLLGDSALYLCASSLEEGRQYEQYFGPGTRLTVT.

The V gene is TRBV28, the J gene TRBJ1-1; the match to TRBD1 covers 8 bases. The CDR3 length is 12 residues. The V and J ends lost 5 bases and 12 bases, in that order; junction bases with no gene match: 8. The germline CDR1 and CDR2 sequences are MDHEN and SYDVKM. The CDR3 loop reads CASSQRDRMTFF. As DNA, the CDR3 is TGTGCCAGCAGTCAGAGGGACAGGATGACTTTCTTT. The complete variable domain, with remaining parts taken from reference TRBV28 and TRBJ1-1, reads DVKVTQSSRYLVKRTGEKVFLECVQDMDHENMFWYRQDPGLGLRLIYFSYDVKMKEKGDIPEGYSVSREKKERFSLILESASTNQTSMYLCASSQRDRMTFFGQGTRLTVV.

V usage is TRBV2 and J usage is TRBJ1-2; the match to TRBD1 covers 8 bases. Losses at the gene ends were 6 bases for V and 6 bases for J; bases not matched to a gene: 6. The CDR3 runs to 13 residues. The germline V gene has CDR1 SNHLY and CDR2 FYNNEI. The CDR3 loop reads CASRTDRGHGYTF. CDR3 in DNA: TGTGCCAGCAGGACCGACAGGGGACATGGCTACACCTTC.

The V and J genes are TRBV28 and TRBJ2-4, with D possibly TRBD2 on 6 matching bases. Trimming took off 3 bases at V and 3 bases at J, with 12 bases between the two ends. This CDR3 spans 15 amino acids. Germline lookup yields CDR1 MDHEN and CDR2 SYDVKM. The CDR3 here is CASSLGGMGKNIQYF. The CDR3 nucleotides are TGTGCCAGCAGTTTGGGCGGGATGGGCAAAAACATTCAGTACTTC. The entire variable domain, with the rest obtained from reference TRBV28 and TRBJ2-4, is as follows: DVKVTQSSRYLVKRTGEKVFLECVQDMDHENMFWYRQDPGLGLRLIYFSYDVKMKEKGDIPEGYSVSREKKERFSLILESASTNQTSMYLCASSLGGMGKNIQYFGAGTRLSVL.

The chain has TRBV11-2 and TRBJ1-1; 9 positions match TRBD1. This CDR3 is 15 amino acids long. The J segment lost 4 bases and the V segment lost 5 bases, leaving 8 bases of the junction unmatched. CDR1 SGHAT and CDR2 FQNNGV come from the germline V gene. CDR3 sequence reads: CASSPMTGGGTEAFF. CDR3 coding DNA: TGTGCCAGCAGCCCGATGACAGGGGGTGGCACTGAAGCTTTCTTT.

This chain connects TRBV28 to TRBJ2-7, with 13 bases matching TRBD2. The V and J ends lost 5 bases and 13 bases, in that order; junction bases with no gene match: 17. The germline V gene encodes CDR1 MDHEN and CDR2 SYDVKM. The CDR3 extends over 16 amino acids. Written as DNA, the CDR3 is TGTGCCAGCAGTCTACAGGGTTTTGGACTAGCGGGAGCCTTATACTTC. As protein: CASSLQGFGLAGALYF.

The chain recombines TRBV4-1 with TRBJ2-1; tentative D call: TRBD2 (6 bases). This CDR3 spans 16 amino acids. Germline V gene sequence: CDR1 MGHRA, CDR2 YSYEKL. The V gene lost 1 base and the J gene lost 6 bases, with 16 bases spanning the gap. CDR3 DNA sequence: TGCGCCAGCAGCCAAGTCTGGCAGGGTAGCGGCAATGAGCAGTTCTTC. Amino acids: CASSQVWQGSGNEQFF.

The V and J genes are TRBV11-2 and TRBJ2-1; tentatively, D is TRBD2 (6 bases). The V gene's germline CDR1 is SGHAT and CDR2 FQNNGV. Between the trimmed V and J ends, which lost 1 base and 4 bases, there was a span of 11 bases. The CDR3 sequence is 15 residues long. In DNA, the CDR3 is TGTGCCAGCAGCTTAGGGGCGGGATTTTACAATGAGCAGTTCTTC. This codes for CASSLGAGFYNEQFF.

This rearrangement joins TRBV10-3 to TRBJ2-7; 7 bases map to TRBD2. The CDR3 covers 13 residues. CDR1 is ENHRY and CDR2 is SYGVKD in the germline V gene. Trimming took 4 bases from V and 2 from J; bases not matched to a gene: 2. The CDR3 region is CAISAAGAYEQYF. In DNA form, the CDR3 reads TGTGCCATCAGTGCCGCGGGGGCCTACGAGCAGTACTTC.

This rearrangement joins TRBV19 to TRBJ2-3; 8 positions match TRBD1. The length of the CDR3 is 15 residues. CDR1 is LNHDA, CDR2 SQIVND, per germline (reference sequence). With 9 bases clipped from V and 1 base from J, the junction kept 9 bases outside the gene matches. CDR3 protein: CASKQGGKGTDTQYF. DNA for the CDR3: TGTGCCAGCAAACAGGGGGGAAAGGGCACAGATACGCAGTATTTT.

At least ten counts were recorded for this clone. This rearrangement joins TRBV30 to TRBJ2-2; D gene unclear. The CDR3 spans 13 residues. V lost 0 bases and J lost 7, with 9 bases in between. Germline CDR1 GTSNPN, CDR2 SVGIG (reference sequence). The CDR3, as DNA: TGTGCCTGGAGTGTATGGTCTAGCGGGGAGCTGTTTTTT. This codes for CAWSVWSSGELFF. The variable domain in full, with the rest retrieved from reference TRBV30 and TRBJ2-2, is SQTIHQWPATLVQPVGSPLSLECTVEGTSNPNLYWYRQAAGRGLQLLFYSVGIGQISSEVPQNLSASRPQDRQFILSSKKLLLSDSGFYLCAWSVWSSGELFFGEGSRLTVL.

This clone was detected only a few times. The V call is TRBV10-1, the J call TRBJ1-4, with 8 bases matching TRBD1. The CDR3 is 13 amino acids. Per germline, CDR1 WNHNN and CDR2 SYGVQD (reference sequence). Trimming removed 4 bases from V and 7 bases from J; junction bases left unmatched: 2. CDR3 nucleotide sequence: TGCGCCAGCAGTGGGACAGGGCCTGAAAAACTGTTTTTT. Its protein product is CASSGTGPEKLFF.

The chain joins TRBV7-2 to TRBJ2-2; D remains ambiguous. CDR3 length equals 16 residues. CDR1 and CDR2 (germline): SGHTA, FQGNSA. Trimming removed 1 base at V and 6 bases at J, with 15 bases between. The CDR3 nucleotides read TGTGCCAGCAGCTTAGAGTCCTTTATAACATCCGGGGAGCTGTTTTTT. Translating it yields CASSLESFITSGELFF.

V gene TRBV2 combines with J gene TRBJ1-3; D is unresolved. The CDR3 totals 12 residues. Per the germline V gene, CDR1 is SNHLY and CDR2 is FYNNEI. V gave up 3 bases and J gave up 5 bases, with 5 bases separating them. CDR3 protein: CASSDPRNTIYF. As DNA, the CDR3 is TGTGCCAGCAGTGATCCTAGAAACACCATATATTTT.

The rearrangement links TRBV19 to TRBJ2-7, with 7 nucleotides matching TRBD1. V trimming: 3 bases; J trimming: 2 bases; junction bases outside the gene matches: 4. Looked up from germline, CDR1 is LNHDA and CDR2 is SQIVND (reference sequence). The CDR3 is 14 amino acids. For the CDR3, the DNA is TGTGCCAGTAGTATTTCCGGACAGGCCTACGAGCAGTACTTC. Its translation is CASSISGQAYEQYF. The full variable domain, rest sourced from reference TRBV19 and TRBJ2-7, is DGGITQSPKYLFRKEGQNVTLSCEQNLNHDAMYWYRQDPGQGLRLIYYSQIVNDFQKGDIAEGYSVSREKKESFPLTVTSAQKNPTAFYLCASSISGQAYEQYFGPGTRLTVT.

This chain connects TRBV30 to TRBJ1-5; TRBD1 agrees at 9 bases. Unmatched junction bases numbered 5, after V lost 4 bases and J lost 1 base. The CDR3 has 15 residues. CDR1 GTSNPN and CDR2 SVGIG come from the germline V gene (reference sequence). CDR3 bases: TGTGCCTGGAAGGACAGGGGCCTCAGCAATCAGCCCCAGCATTTT. Its translation is CAWKDRGLSNQPQHF.

The chain carries TRBV30 and TRBJ1-2; a possible D gene is TRBD1 (6 bases). The V end was cut by 2 bases, the J end by 4 bases, with 14 bases between. The CDR3 sequence is 14 residues long. Per the germline V gene, CDR1 is GTSNPN and CDR2 is SVGIG (reference sequence). CDR3 region: CAWSPAGGAYGYTF. The CDR3 DNA sequence: TGTGCCTGGAGTCCAGCCGGGGGGGCCTATGGCTACACCTTC.

This clone was seen a single time. This chain uses TRBV6-5 with TRBJ1-2; D is undetermined. This CDR3 region has 15 residues. Germline CDR1 is MNHEY and CDR2 is SVGAGI. V shed 8 bases and J shed 5 bases, with 21 bases lying between them. CDR3 sequence (DNA): TGTGCCAGCGCCCCATCGGCGCGACCAGCGTATGGCTACACCTTC. Encoded protein: CASAPSARPAYGYTF.

This clone was recorded only once. This sequence joins TRBV15 and TRBJ2-5; 10 bases are shared with TRBD2. The J segment lost 5 bases and the V segment lost 1 base, leaving 7 bases of the junction unmatched. Per germline, CDR1 LNHNV and CDR2 YYDKDF (reference sequence). There are 16 residues in the CDR3. In DNA form, the CDR3 reads TGTGCCACCAGCAGAGTTCCTAGCGGGAGTACGGAGACCCAGTACTTC. Translated, it gives CATSRVPSGSTETQYF. Full variable domain (outside the CDR3, taken from reference TRBV15 and TRBJ2-5): DAMVIQNPRYQVTQFGKPVTLSCSQTLNHNVMYWYQQKSSQAPKLLFHYYDKDFNNEADTPDNFQSRRPNTSFCFLDIRSPGLGDTAMYLCATSRVPSGSTETQYFGPGTRLLVL.

V is TRBV6-5 and J is TRBJ1-5, with 7 bases that match TRBD1. After removal of 6 bases from V and 10 bases from J, the junction contained 12 bases not matched to a gene. This CDR3 has 14 amino acids. Looked up from germline, CDR1 is MNHEY and CDR2 is SVGAGI. CDR3 sequence: CASSKTGTVGPQHF. CDR3 sequence (DNA): TGTGCCAGCAGCAAGACAGGGACTGTGGGCCCCCAGCATTTT.

The chain is built from TRBV7-2 and TRBJ2-1, with D hard to call. Germline V gene data show CDR1 as SGHTA and CDR2 as FQGNSA. The CDR3 has 11 residues. Trimming cost V 5 bases and J 5 bases, with 4 bases left between them. Written as DNA, the CDR3 is TGTGCCAGCAGCCTACACAATGAGCAGTTCTTC. Protein: CASSLHNEQFF.

This clone has just a few counts. The CDR3 region has the DNA TGTGCCAGCGGACAGGGGGTACAAGAGACCCAGTACTTC. Its protein product is CASGQGVQETQYF. This rearrangement joins TRBV27 to TRBJ2-5; TRBD1 agrees at 10 bases. CDR1 is MNHEY, CDR2 SMNVEV, per germline (reference sequence). V shed 8 bases and J 2 bases; nucleotides not matched to a gene: 2. The CDR3 covers 13 residues.

This sequence joins TRBV28 and TRBJ2-7; a possible D gene is TRBD2 (7 bases). The CDR3 is made up of 15 amino acids. Germline CDR1 is MDHEN and CDR2 is SYDVKM. Deletions cut 4 bases from V and 6 bases from J, with 19 bases between. CDR3 amino acids: CASSYTGGALREQYF. DNA of the CDR3: TGTGCCAGCAGTTATACGGGGGGCGCCTTACGCGAGCAGTACTTC.